The source of this TCR beta chain is a study of graft-versus-host responses after intestinal transplantation. The overall study: Anti-thymocyte globulin induction was given to all recipients, followed by tacrolimus and steroids for around 3 years.

Generated by immunoSEQ multiplex PCR, the TCRdb table keeps only in-frame clones and is missing some. This sample has about 29,000 clones, with 87% found just once. The V end was cut by 4 bases, the J end by 4 bases, with 17 bases between. Germline loops: CDR1 MNHEY, CDR2 SMNVEV (reference sequence). The CDR3 loop spans 16 amino acids. The V call is TRBV27, the J call TRBJ2-4; D might be TRBD1 (6 bases). This receptor was identified in a human patient who received an intestinal transplant, so some T cells may come from the graft donor. The source was PBMCs, collected about 460 days after intestinal transplantation. CDR3: CASSSPLRGDKNIQYF. CDR3 in DNA: TGTGCCAGCAGTTCACCCCTCAGGGGCGATAAAAACATTCAGTACTTC.